Listed below are T cell receptor beta chains from one sample, sequenced in a study of blood T cell repertoires in COVID-19. The repertoire was sequenced with immunoSEQ multiplex PCR; TCRdb's copy has only in-frame clones and lacks some. The table includes 200,000 to 250,000 clones, more than 75% detected once. Input material: PBMCs or T cells enriched from blood (not recorded which). These receptors all stem from a man aged 25 to 45 with acute COVID-19. Both conserved end residues are part of each CDR3. A D gene is named only where the DNA matches it firmly. Clone sizes are given selectively: once, few, many, or a class where the clone is expanded.

V gene	D gene	clone size	J gene	CDR3 protein	CDR3 DNA
TRBV7-2	.	.	TRBJ1-2	CASSAFSHDYGYTF	TGTGCCAGCAGCGCTTTTTCACACGACTATGGCTACACCTTC
TRBV11-2	.	.	TRBJ1-2	CASSLGQGYGYTF	TGTGCCAGCAGCTTAGGCCAGGGCTATGGCTACACCTTC
TRBV2	.	.	TRBJ1-1	CASSSTRENTEAFF	TGTGCCAGCTCGTCCACCAGGGAGAACACTGAAGCTTTCTTT
TRBV3-1/TRBV3-2	.	.	TRBJ2-5	CASSQGAGTQYF	TGTGCCAGCAGCCAAGGGGCCGGGACCCAGTACTTC
TRBV18	.	once	TRBJ2-7	CASSPQSILEQYF	TGTGCCAGCTCACCCCAATCTATCCTCGAGCAGTACTTC
TRBV19	.	.	TRBJ1-2	CASSIDPRIPIGYGYTF	TGTGCCAGTAGTATAGATCCGCGGATCCCCATCGGTTATGGCTACACCTTC
TRBV9	.	.	TRBJ1-1	CASSVDGRGEAFF	TGTGCCAGCAGCGTAGATGGGCGGGGTGAAGCTTTCTTT
TRBV28	.	.	TRBJ1-3	CASSAPNRYSGNTIYF	TGTGCCAGCAGTGCCCCCAACAGATACTCTGGAAACACCATATATTTT
TRBV7-9	TRBD2	.	TRBJ2-1	CASSRTTGTSNEQFF	TGTGCCAGCAGCCGGACCACCGGGACTAGCAATGAGCAGTTCTTC
TRBV2	.	.	TRBJ1-2	CASRETGYYGYTF	TGTGCCAGCAGGGAAACAGGGTACTATGGCTACACCTTC
TRBV15	TRBD1	.	TRBJ1-5	CATSWGQGGSNQPQHF	TGTGCCACCAGCTGGGGCCAGGGGGGAAGCAATCAGCCCCAGCATTTT
TRBV6-5	TRBD1	.	TRBJ2-2	CASRTGTGELFF	TGTGCCAGCAGGACAGGGACCGGGGAGCTGTTTTTT
TRBV7-3	TRBD2	.	TRBJ2-1	CASSSSGGDSYNEQFF	TGTGCCAGCAGCTCGAGCGGGGGGGACTCCTACAATGAGCAGTTCTTC
TRBV15	.	.	TRBJ1-4	CATSRLFSNEKLFF	TGTGCCACCAGCAGATTATTTAGTAATGAAAAACTGTTTTTT
TRBV19	.	few	TRBJ2-2	CASSIGLASSLAGELFF	TGTGCCAGTAGTATAGGTTTAGCCTCAAGCCTAGCCGGGGAGCTGTTTTTT
TRBV30	.	few	TRBJ2-5	CAWSHSGYRETQYF	TGTGCCTGGAGTCATTCCGGGTATCGGGAGACCCAGTACTTC
TRBV16	TRBD1	.	TRBJ2-7	CASCRAGGEYEQYF	TGTGCCAGCTGCCGGGCAGGGGGCGAGTACGAGCAGTACTTC
TRBV5-1	.	once	TRBJ1-1	CASSLLSRNSATEAFF	TGCGCCAGCAGCTTGTTATCGAGGAATTCGGCCACTGAAGCTTTCTTT
TRBV24-1	.	.	TRBJ2-1	CATSGGTAGNNEQFF	TGTGCCACCAGTGGGGGGACCGCGGGGAACAATGAGCAGTTCTTC
TRBV11-2	.	few	TRBJ1-5	CASSSGLNSNQPQHF	TGTGCCAGCAGCTCAGGCTTAAATAGCAATCAGCCCCAGCATTTT
TRBV3-1/TRBV3-2	TRBD1	.	TRBJ2-7	CASSQVTLDRDEQYF	TGTGCCAGCAGCCAAGTTACGTTGGACAGGGACGAGCAGTACTTC
TRBV3-1/TRBV3-2	TRBD1	.	TRBJ2-5	CASSRGQVQETQYF	TGTGCCAGCAGCCGGGGACAGGTCCAAGAGACCCAGTACTTC
TRBV7-9	TRBD2	.	TRBJ2-2	CASSPGLAGVLNTGELFF	TGTGCCAGCAGCCCGGGACTAGCGGGGGTCTTGAACACCGGGGAGCTGTTTTTT
TRBV19	.	.	TRBJ1-2	CASSTDRGGYTF	TGTGCCAGTAGTACGGACAGAGGCGGCTACACCTTC